This is a list of T cell receptor beta chains from one sample in a study of beta chain features in type 1 diabetes. The protocol was immunoSEQ multiplex PCR, while the TCRdb copy is restricted to in-frame clones and leaves out a portion. The sample gives more than 150,000 clones, around an eighth of which show up once; about 0.58% is in the top ten. Sequencing was performed on central memory CD4+ T cells from blood. The source is a woman aged 18-29 years in good health. CDR3s include the opening cysteine and the closing phenylalanine or tryptophan. D genes are given only for firm matches. Rows give clone size only sometimes, using once, few, many, or a class for an expanded clone.

V,J,length,D,size,CDR3,DNA
TRBV28,TRBJ2-7,11,.,.,CASSGGYEQYF,TGTGCCAGCAGTGGAGGGTACGAGCAGTACTTC
TRBV19,TRBJ2-1,16,TRBD2,.,CASSGTSPRIYNEQFF,TGTGCCAGTAGCGGGACTAGCCCCCGTATCTACAATGAGCAGTTCTTC
TRBV7-9,TRBJ2-5,13,.,.,CASSLDGGETQYF,TGTGCCAGCAGCTTGGACGGAGGGGAGACCCAGTACTTC
TRBV4-2,TRBJ1-2,14,TRBD1,.,CASSQETGGFGYTF,TGTGCCAGCAGCCAAGAAACAGGGGGCTTTGGCTACACCTTC
TRBV7-9,TRBJ2-1,13,.,.,CASTPVLGNEQFF,TGTGCCAGCACCCCGGTACTAGGGAATGAGCAGTTCTTC
TRBV4-1,TRBJ2-6,17,.,.,CASSQGTARVGANVLTF,TGCGCCAGCAGCCAAGGGACTGCCCGGGTTGGGGCCAACGTCCTGACTTTC
TRBV29-1,TRBJ2-7,14,TRBD1,.,CNNPITGVLYEQYF,TGCAACAACCCGATCACAGGGGTCCTCTACGAGCAGTACTTC
TRBV4-2,TRBJ2-3,15,.,.,CASSQDDRGTDTQYF,TGTGCCAGCAGCCAAGATGATCGAGGCACAGATACGCAGTATTTT
TRBV7-2,TRBJ1-2,15,.,.,CASSSYPPGVYGYTF,TGTGCCAGCAGCTCCTACCCACCAGGGGTCTATGGCTACACCTTC
TRBV2,TRBJ2-3,14,.,.,CASKKQLSTDTQYF,TGTGCCAGCAAGAAACAGTTAAGCACAGATACGCAGTATTTT
TRBV28,TRBJ1-5,12,.,.,CASSHSNQPQHF,TGTGCCAGCAGTCATAGCAATCAGCCCCAGCATTTT
TRBV9,TRBJ2-2,15,.,few,CASSHRTERTGELFF,TGTGCCAGCAGCCACCGGACAGAAAGGACCGGGGAGCTGTTTTTT
TRBV15,TRBJ2-1,18,TRBD2,.,CATSRTRGAGGPRGEQFF,TGTGCCACCAGCAGGACCAGAGGGGCGGGAGGGCCTCGGGGTGAGCAGTTCTTC
TRBV18,TRBJ1-1,15,TRBD1,few,CASSLGQGAKTEAFF,TGTGCCAGCTCACTGGGACAGGGGGCGAAGACTGAAGCTTTCTTT
TRBV29-1,TRBJ1-5,12,.,many,CSVGARDQPQHF,TGCAGCGTTGGGGCGAGGGATCAGCCCCAGCATTTT
TRBV28,TRBJ2-1,19,TRBD2,few,CASSALAGGPSGSYNEQFF,TGTGCCAGCAGTGCCTTAGCGGGAGGGCCCTCAGGCTCCTACAATGAGCAGTTCTTC
TRBV5-1,TRBJ1-4,13,.,.,CASTNYSIRKLFF,TGCGCCAGCACCAATTACAGCATTAGGAAACTGTTTTTT
TRBV5-6,TRBJ2-7,15,.,few,CASSLQGTSSYEQYF,TGTGCCAGCAGCTTGCAGGGGACCTCGTCCTACGAGCAGTACTTC
TRBV9,TRBJ2-1,15,.,few,CASSVGRGSYNEQFF,TGTGCCAGCAGCGTAGGACGGGGGTCCTACAATGAGCAGTTCTTC
TRBV6-1,TRBJ1-1,13,.,.,CASSEVGLTEAFF,TGTGCCAGCAGTGAAGTGGGACTCACTGAAGCTTTCTTT
TRBV2,TRBJ2-7,16,TRBD2,.,CASTRTSGRKRDEQYF,TGTGCCAGCACTCGGACTAGCGGGCGGAAGAGGGACGAGCAGTACTTC
TRBV5-1,TRBJ2-1,15,TRBD2,few,CASSLALAGYNEQFF,TGCGCCAGCAGCTTGGCCCTAGCGGGGTACAATGAGCAGTTCTTC
TRBV21-1,TRBJ1-5,16,.,once,CASSPIGRDSNQPQHF,TGTGCCAGCAGCCCGATCGGCAGGGATAGCAATCAGCCCCAGCATTTT
TRBV7-9,TRBJ2-2,14,.,.,CASSFAGNTGELFF,TGTGCCAGCAGCTTCGCGGGGAACACCGGGGAGCTGTTTTTT
TRBV5-4,TRBJ1-1,15,TRBD1,.,CASSPRTGMNTEAFF,TGTGCCAGCAGCCCAAGGACAGGCATGAACACTGAAGCTTTCTTT
TRBV5-1,TRBJ2-5,15,TRBD1,.,CASSQGQGDQETQYF,TGCGCCAGCAGCCAGGGACAGGGAGACCAAGAGACCCAGTACTTC
TRBV5-4,TRBJ2-7,16,.,.,CASSPDLSRSSYEQYF,TGTGCCAGCAGCCCGGACTTATCCAGGAGCTCCTACGAGCAGTACTTC
TRBV28,TRBJ2-1,16,TRBD2,few,CASSPPNSGTYNEQFF,TGTGCCAGCAGTCCACCCAATAGCGGGACCTACAATGAGCAGTTCTTC
TRBV10-3,TRBJ2-1,14,.,.,CAITGWNEDNEQFF,TGTGCCATCACCGGATGGAACGAGGACAATGAGCAGTTCTTC
TRBV25-1,TRBJ1-4,18,.,few,CASSEERLRVSSIEKLFF,TGTGCCAGCAGTGAAGAGAGATTGAGGGTTAGTAGTATTGAAAAACTGTTTTTT
TRBV6-6,TRBJ1-1,14,.,.,CASSLGGPKTEAFF,TGTGCCAGCAGTTTAGGAGGGCCGAAAACTGAAGCTTTCTTT
TRBV5-1,TRBJ1-1,15,TRBD1,.,CASSVGTGGNTEAFF,TGCGCCAGCAGCGTCGGGACAGGGGGTAACACTGAAGCTTTCTTT
TRBV28,TRBJ2-5,14,.,.,CASSFAGPQETQYF,TGTGCCAGCAGTTTCGCAGGGCCTCAAGAGACCCAGTACTTC
TRBV5-1,TRBJ1-1,15,TRBD1,.,CASSWGTAVNTEAFF,TGCGCCAGCAGCTGGGGGACAGCAGTGAACACTGAAGCTTTCTTT
TRBV27,TRBJ2-5,16,TRBD1,few,CASSPGQGLSGGTQYF,TGTGCCAGCAGTCCGGGACAGGGATTATCTGGTGGGACCCAGTACTTC
TRBV10-2,TRBJ2-7,13,.,.,CASSPLQGSEQYF,TGCGCCAGCAGTCCATTACAGGGATCCGAGCAGTACTTC
TRBV7-7,TRBJ1-3,16,.,.,CASSFTTGSAGNTIYF,TGTGCCAGCAGCTTTACAACAGGGTCGGCTGGAAACACCATATATTTT
TRBV2,TRBJ1-5,14,.,few,CASRMGGNNQPQHF,TGTGCCAGCAGGATGGGGGGAAACAATCAGCCCCAGCATTTT
TRBV7-2,TRBJ2-1,13,.,few,CASSLAAYNEQFF,TGTGCCAGCAGCTTAGCGGCTTACAATGAGCAGTTCTTC
TRBV4-1,TRBJ2-1,16,.,.,CASSQVTSRSYNEQFF,TGCGCCAGCAGCCAAGTAACTAGCAGGTCCTACAATGAGCAGTTCTTC
TRBV28,TRBJ1-4,14,.,.,CASGTGARGEKLFF,TGTGCCAGCGGGACTGGGGCGCGGGGTGAAAAACTGTTTTTT
TRBV15,TRBJ1-2,15,TRBD1,few,CATSRDRTGMGGYTF,TGTGCCACCAGCAGAGACCGGACAGGGATGGGTGGCTACACCTTC
TRBV7-3,TRBJ2-7,16,TRBD2,.,CASTPLPASGSYEQYF,TGTGCCAGCACCCCCCTGCCGGCTAGCGGCTCCTACGAGCAGTACTTC
TRBV28,TRBJ1-1,14,.,few,CASSFPGVNTEAFF,TGTGCCAGCAGTTTCCCAGGGGTGAACACTGAAGCTTTCTTT
TRBV18,TRBJ2-7,16,TRBD1,.,CASTIAIGTGAYEQYF,TGTGCCAGCACCATAGCAATTGGGACAGGCGCCTACGAGCAGTACTTC
TRBV30,TRBJ2-1,13,TRBD2,few,CAWSLLAGNEQFF,TGTGCCTGGAGTTTGCTAGCGGGAAATGAGCAGTTCTTC
TRBV7-9,TRBJ2-7,15,TRBD1,few,CASSLARGQFSEQYF,TGTGCCAGCAGCCTAGCCAGGGGGCAGTTCTCCGAGCAGTACTTC
TRBV28,TRBJ1-3,14,.,few,CASSYSPHGNTIYF,TGTGCCAGCAGTTACAGCCCGCATGGAAACACCATATATTTT
TRBV2,TRBJ2-7,13,TRBD2,.,CASSLAGEREQYF,TGTGCCAGCAGTTTAGCGGGAGAAAGGGAGCAGTACTTC
TRBV6-6,TRBJ1-1,14,.,.,CASSKGLPNTEAFF,TGTGCCAGCAGCAAGGGACTCCCGAACACTGAAGCTTTCTTT
TRBV7-8,TRBJ2-3,14,TRBD2,few,CASSLGLAEDTQYF,TGTGCCAGCAGCTTAGGACTAGCAGAAGATACGCAGTATTTT
TRBV4-2,TRBJ1-1,15,TRBD1,.,CASSQVGQGWSEAFF,TGTGCCAGCAGCCAAGTGGGACAGGGATGGTCTGAAGCTTTCTTT
TRBV5-4,TRBJ2-5,15,TRBD2,.,CASSDERSGGETQYF,TGTGCCAGCAGCGACGAAAGAAGCGGGGGAGAGACCCAGTACTTC